The clone carrying this T cell receptor beta chain was counted a few times. Its antigen is unknown. This record belongs to a study of beta chain features in type 1 diabetes. General study findings and limits: There was a possibility that cDNA sequencing over-represented cells with high TCR expression.

What was sequenced were expressed TCRB transcripts, since all of the isolated RNA had been reverse transcribed. Using immunoSEQ multiplex PCR, the repertoire was profiled, and TCRdb retains in-frame clones only, with some absent. This sample has approximately 40,000 clones; approximately 51% occur once, and the top ten carry roughly 0.25%. The CDR3 has 13 residues. V shed 3 bases and J shed 10 bases, with 18 bases lying between them. Per germline, CDR1 SQVTM and CDR2 ANQGSEA. Populations isolated by sorting all had purity greater than 95%. J is TRBJ1-1 and V is TRBV29-1; tentatively, D is TRBD1 (6 bases). The receptor was isolated from a woman younger than 45 in good health. The sample taken for sequencing was stem cell memory CD4+ T cells from blood. The DNA for the CDR3 is TGCAGCGTTGAGGGGGCAGTGCCTTCAGGAGCTTTCTTT. It is translated as CSVEGAVPSGAFF.